Each of the 11 T cell receptor beta chains below was sequenced from the same sample in a study of blood T cell repertoires in COVID-19. The method was immunoSEQ multiplex PCR; TCRdb's version includes in-frame clones alone and lacks a portion of them. The table shows about 370,000 clones, with 89% occurring only once. The sequencing input was peripheral blood. The receptors derive from a woman in her 30s with COVID-19, enrolled during active disease.

The V and J genes are TRBV6-4 and TRBJ2-2; D is possibly TRBD1 (6 bases). The V end was cut by 6 bases, the J end by 7 bases, with 12 bases between. The CDR3 runs 13 residues. CDR1 MRHNA and CDR2 SNTAGT come from the germline V gene. CDR3 in amino acids: CASSEQGIGELFF. The CDR3 nucleotides are TGTGCCAGCAGCGAACAGGGAATCGGGGAGCTGTTTTTT.

V and J are TRBV5-1 and TRBJ2-7; 14 nucleotides line up with TRBD2. This CDR3 is 18 amino acids long. CDR1 SGHRS and CDR2 YFSETQ come from the germline V gene. V lost 3 bases and J lost 7; bases outside the gene matches: 15. CDR3 loop: CASSSTSGGASTVGEQYF. CDR3 coding DNA: TGCGCCAGCAGCTCGACTAGCGGGGGGGCTAGCACGGTAGGAGAGCAGTACTTC. The full variable domain, with the rest looked up from reference TRBV5-1 and TRBJ2-7, is KAGVTQTPRYLIKTRGQQVTLSCSPISGHRSVSWYQQTPGQGLQFLFEYFSETQRNKGNFPGRFSGRQFSNSRSEMNVSTLELGDSALYLCASSSTSGGASTVGEQYFGPGTRLTVT.

This chain connects TRBV29-1 to TRBJ1-1; TRBD1 might be the D (5 bases). The CDR3 spans 14 residues. Trimming took off 6 bases at V and 1 base at J, with 15 bases between the two ends. Germline V lookup: CDR1 SQVTM, CDR2 ANQGSEA. The CDR3 spells CSVRGPDTNTEAFF. The CDR3 DNA sequence: TGCAGCGTCCGTGGACCGGACACGAACACTGAAGCTTTCTTT.

The genes are TRBV2 and TRBJ2-5; 14 bases line up with TRBD2. Germline lookup yields CDR1 SNHLY and CDR2 FYNNEI. This CDR3 comprises 18 residues. The ends lost 2 bases at V and 1 base at J; junction bases unmatched: 6. CDR3 bases: TGTGCCAGCAGTGAACCCGGACTAGCGGGGGGCTCCCAAGAGACCCAGTACTTC. Amino acids: CASSEPGLAGGSQETQYF. The whole variable domain, filled in from reference TRBV2 and TRBJ2-5, reads EPEVTQTPSHQVTQMGQEVILRCVPISNHLYFYWYRQILGQKVEFLVSFYNNEISEKSEIFDDQFSVERPDGSNFTLKIRSTKLEDSAMYFCASSEPGLAGGSQETQYFGPGTRLLVL.

This rearrangement joins TRBV5-5 to TRBJ1-1; 7 bases are a match to TRBD1. Unmatched junction bases numbered 4, after V lost 4 bases and J lost 7 bases. Germline V gives CDR1 SGHKS, CDR2 YYEKEE (reference sequence). The CDR3 totals 12 residues. CDR3 sequence (DNA): TGTGCCAGCAGCCCGGACAGGCTTGAAGCTTTCTTT. Translation: CASSPDRLEAFF.

The CDR3, as DNA: TGTGCCAGCTCACCGAGTAGGACACCCAAACTTGGGGATACGCAGTATTTT. This codes for CASSPSRTPKLGDTQYF. The rearrangement joins TRBV18 to TRBJ2-3; D possibly corresponds to TRBD1 (5 bases). The V and J ends lost 3 bases and 6 bases respectively, with 22 bases between them. The CDR3 is made up of 17 amino acids. Germline CDR1 and CDR2: KGHSH and LQKENI.

This chain uses TRBV28 with TRBJ2-3; TRBD2 matches at 11 bases. The CDR3 is made up of 17 amino acids. The V segment lost 5 bases and the J segment 1 base; nucleotides outside the gene matches: 8. Per the germline V gene, CDR1 is MDHEN and CDR2 is SYDVKM. The CDR3 sequence: CASSPYPLAGGTDTQYF. The CDR3, as DNA: TGTGCCAGCAGTCCCTACCCACTAGCGGGGGGCACAGATACGCAGTATTTT.

The table lists this clone with a few counts. The rearrangement joins TRBV19 to TRBJ1-3; the D gene is possibly TRBD1 (5 bases). V lost 6 bases, J lost 2 bases, and 14 bases lay in between. The germline gives CDR1 LNHDA, CDR2 SQIVND (reference sequence). This CDR3 is 15 amino acids long. The CDR3 DNA is TGTGCCAGTAGCCAGACAGACGTTGCTGGAAACACCATATATTTT. This encodes CASSQTDVAGNTIYF. Based on the CDR3 plus reference TRBV19 and TRBJ1-3, the full variable domain is DGGITQSPKYLFRKEGQNVTLSCEQNLNHDAMYWYRQDPGQGLRLIYYSQIVNDFQKGDIAEGYSVSREKKESFPLTVTSAQKNPTAFYLCASSQTDVAGNTIYFGEGSWLTVV.

The chain recombines TRBV18 with TRBJ1-5, with TRBD1 as a possible D gene (6 bases). This CDR3 region has 17 residues. Per the germline V gene, CDR1 is KGHSH and CDR2 is LQKENI. V was pared by 1 base and J by 3 bases, with 16 bases between. The CDR3 sequence: CASSPLGHTGFNQPQHF. In DNA form, the CDR3 reads TGTGCCAGCTCACCACTCGGCCATACAGGGTTCAATCAGCCCCAGCATTTT.

CDR3 bases: TGTGCCAGCAGGGCCGGGACAGGGGCCCCCTACGAGCAGTACTTC. Protein product: CASRAGTGAPYEQYF. V is TRBV6-5 and J is TRBJ2-7, with 10 bases matching TRBD1. Germline CDR1 and CDR2: MNHEY and SVGAGI. The CDR3 extends over 15 amino acids. Trimming removed 6 bases from V and 2 bases from J; junction bases left unmatched: 7.

Of note for this clone: A read error may account for a junction end that differs from germline. DNA of the CDR3: TGCGCCAGCAGCTTGTTGCAGGGCTCCGATAATTCACCCCTCCACTTT. Translated: CASSLLQGSDNSPLHF. The chain has TRBV5-1 and TRBJ1-6; the D gene is possibly TRBD1 (5 bases). Germline V lookup: CDR1 SGHRS, CDR2 YFSETQ. The CDR3 totals 16 residues.